The 9 T cell receptor beta chains below all came from one sample that was sequenced in a study of response to subunit inactivated influenza vaccine. TCRdb called the RT-PCR reads again in MiXCR, with one record for every CDR3 protein. The data contain about 570,000 distinct CDR3 sequences, approximately 10% of them seen just once; the ten biggest clones take up 8% to 13%. These same records also appear under a second study, on T cells expressing NK-cell markers. That report adds: What made the TCR beta cDNA was 5'RACE template switching with UMIs.

The sample here was PBMCs from blood, taken on the day of vaccination. All receptors come from a man aged 50-59 years who received an inactivated influenza vaccine.

This clonotype was detected only a few times. The chain has TRBV20-1 and TRBJ2-1, with TRBD2 matching over 9 bases. The CDR3 loop spans 14 amino acids. V shed 3 bases, J shed 3 bases, and the junction held 3 bases outside the gene matches. The germline gives CDR1 DFQATT, CDR2 SNEGSKA (reference sequence). CDR3 DNA: TGCAGTGCTAGGACTAGCGGCCTCTACAATGAGCAGTTCTTC. Encoded protein: CSARTSGLYNEQFF.

There are a few counts of this clonotype. This chain connects TRBV4-3 to TRBJ2-1; D not resolved. The V gene lost 1 base and the J gene lost 2 bases, with 9 bases spanning the gap. This CDR3 is 15 amino acids long. Germline V gene sequence: CDR1 LGHNA, CDR2 YSLEER. DNA for the CDR3: TGCGCCAGCAGCCAAGTTTACCCAACCTACAATGAGCAGTTCTTC. Translated, it gives CASSQVYPTYNEQFF.

This clonotype was seen a handful of times. The chain recombines TRBV7-9 with TRBJ2-7; 9 positions match TRBD1. CDR3 length equals 15 residues. The V segment lost 4 bases and the J segment 0 bases; nucleotides outside the gene matches: 4. Germline values: CDR1 SEHNR, CDR2 FQNEAQ (reference sequence). The CDR3 spells CASSSRDRVSYEQYF. As DNA, the CDR3 is TGTGCCAGCAGCTCCCGGGACAGGGTCTCCTACGAGCAGTACTTC.

This clonotype was detected a few times. The chain links TRBV4-3 to TRBJ2-6, with D unresolved. Trimming pared 2 bases from V and 3 bases from J, leaving 2 bases between. CDR1 LGHNA and CDR2 YSLEER come from the germline V gene. This CDR3 is built from 13 residues. The CDR3 is CASSQIGANVLTF. The CDR3 bases are TGCGCCAGCAGCCAAATTGGGGCCAACGTCCTGACTTTC.

This clonotype has ten or more counts. The V gene is TRBV12-3 or TRBV12-4, the J gene TRBJ2-1; D gene unclear. V was pared by 6 bases and J by 7 bases, with 10 bases between. The CDR3 totals 12 residues. The DNA for the CDR3 is TGTGCCAGCAGCCAGGCCTTGAATGAGCAGTTCTTC. It is translated as CASSQALNEQFF.

A few counts support this clonotype. This chain joins TRBV6-2 or TRBV6-3 and TRBJ2-3; no clear D gene. The CDR3 has 13 amino acids. The ends were cut back, 11 bases at V and 4 bases at J, with 16 bases in the middle. The V gene's germline CDR1 is MNHEY and CDR2 SVGEGT. CDR3 sequence: CAGKRDISDTQYF. DNA for the CDR3: TGTGCCGGCAAAAGAGACATTTCAGATACGCAGTATTTT.

The chain joins TRBV12-3 or TRBV12-4 to TRBJ1-5, with 7 bases fitting TRBD1. J lost 4 bases, V lost 10 bases, and 10 bases had no gene match. CDR3 length: 14 residues. In DNA form, the CDR3 reads TGTGCCACCGGAACAGGGGCAACTAATCAGCCCCAGCATTTT. Translation gives CATGTGATNQPQHF.

This clonotype was seen only a few times. The rearrangement links TRBV6-2 or TRBV6-3 to TRBJ2-7; unclear D gene. CDR3 length: 11 residues. Germline V gene data show CDR1 as MNHEY and CDR2 as SVGEGT. Trimming removed 5 bases at V and 4 bases at J, with 6 bases between. The CDR3 here is CASSHQYEQYF. The CDR3 DNA sequence: TGTGCCAGCAGTCATCAGTACGAGCAGTACTTC.

The genes are TRBV6-1 and TRBJ1-6, with 10 bases matching TRBD1. CDR1 and CDR2 (germline): MNHNS, SASEGT. CDR3 length equals 14 residues. Losses at the gene ends were 6 bases for V and 8 bases for J; bases not matched to a gene: 4. The CDR3 spells CASRRDRGHSPLHF. The DNA for the CDR3 is TGTGCCAGCAGAAGAGACAGGGGGCATTCACCCCTCCACTTT.